The 18 T cell receptor beta chains reported below all come from one sample, sequenced in a study of cytomegalovirus exposure and HLA in healthy donors. Both 60 Vbeta primers and 13 Jbeta primers went into the PCR. Generated by immunoSEQ multiplex PCR, the TCRdb table keeps only in-frame clones and is missing some. The table lists roughly 150,000 clones, over 80% of them singletons. The source material was PBMCs. The source of these receptors is a female donor in good health and CMV-seronegative.

The chain has TRBV19 and TRBJ2-7; tentatively, D is TRBD2 (7 bases). V shed 5 bases and J shed 2 bases, with 16 bases lying between them. The V gene's germline CDR1 is LNHDA and CDR2 SQIVND (reference sequence). CDR3 length: 15 residues. The CDR3 reads CASSLSGGSAYEQYF. CDR3 DNA: TGTGCCAGTAGTCTATCGGGGGGCTCCGCCTACGAGCAGTACTTC.

V gene TRBV29-1 combines with J gene TRBJ2-5, with 11 bases matching TRBD2. The last part of the DNA fits TRBJ2-7 better; the J call may be wrong. Germline lookup yields CDR1 SQVTM and CDR2 ANQGSEA. This CDR3 has 13 residues. The CDR3 reads CSITSGSGYEQYF. CDR3 bases: TGCAGCATAACTAGCGGGAGTGGGTACGAGCAGTACTTC.

This clone has more than one count but fewer than ten. The V gene is TRBV9, the J gene TRBJ2-1; a weak D match, TRBD1 (6 bases). The CDR3 totals 14 residues. CDR1 is SGDLS, CDR2 YYNGEE, per germline. Trimming took 2 bases from V and 5 from J, leaving 11 bases between them. CDR3: CASSVTTGHNEQFF. In DNA form, the CDR3 reads TGTGCCAGCAGCGTTACCACAGGGCACAATGAGCAGTTCTTC.

The V call is TRBV5-1, the J call TRBJ2-5; D is possibly TRBD2 (6 bases). The germline CDR1 and CDR2 sequences are SGHRS and YFSETQ. This CDR3 is built from 13 residues. The ends were cut back, 5 bases at V and 1 base at J, with 9 bases in the middle. CDR3 nucleotide sequence: TGCGCCAGCAGTAGCGGCGTCCAAGAGACCCAGTACTTC. The encoded protein is CASSSGVQETQYF.

The gene calls are TRBV5-1 and TRBJ2-3; D call uncertain. The CDR3 is 14 residues long. Per the germline V gene, CDR1 is SGHRS and CDR2 is YFSETQ. V dropped 0 bases and J dropped 2 bases, with 7 bases sitting between them. The CDR3 sequence: CASSLGLTTDTQYF. In DNA, the CDR3 is TGCGCCAGCAGCTTGGGTCTAACCACAGATACGCAGTATTTT.

V and J are TRBV12-5 and TRBJ2-6; 9 nucleotides agree with TRBD2. Looked up from germline, CDR1 is LGHNT and CDR2 is FRNRAP. This CDR3 is built from 17 residues. V lost 7 bases and J lost 0; bases outside the gene matches: 7. CDR3 DNA: TGTGCTAGTGAATGGCTAGCGGGGTTCTCTGGGGCCAACGTCCTGACTTTC. Its protein product is CASEWLAGFSGANVLTF.

The V gene is TRBV30, the J gene TRBJ2-7; D ambiguous. Per germline, CDR1 GTSNPN and CDR2 SVGIG (reference sequence). This CDR3 is built from 13 residues. Trimming stripped 0 bases from V and 6 bases from J, with 12 bases between. CDR3 residues: CAWSVGLVGEQYF. In DNA, the CDR3 is TGTGCCTGGAGTGTAGGCCTAGTTGGCGAGCAGTACTTC.

The chain joins TRBV4-1 to TRBJ2-3, with a tentative D call TRBD2 (5 bases). Trimming shortened V by 0 bases and J by 4 bases, and 11 bases separated the two germline ends. Germline V gene lookup returns CDR1 MGHRA and CDR2 YSYEKL. The CDR3 has 15 amino acids. CDR3: CASSQDPLGADTQYF. The CDR3 region has the DNA TGCGCCAGCAGCCAAGATCCACTCGGGGCAGATACGCAGTATTTT.

V and J are TRBV27 and TRBJ1-5; D gene unclear. CDR3 length: 13 amino acids. Germline CDR1 and CDR2: MNHEY and SMNVEV (reference sequence). V lost 3 bases to trimming and J lost 6 bases, with 9 bases between them. The CDR3 bases are TGTGCCAGCAGTTTTCGGGTCAGTCAGCCCCAGCATTTT. Its protein is CASSFRVSQPQHF.

V gene TRBV5-6 combines with J gene TRBJ2-1, with a tentative D call TRBD1 (5 bases). V lost 3 bases to trimming and J lost 4 bases, with 17 bases between them. Germline values: CDR1 SGHDT, CDR2 YYEEEE. CDR3 length: 16 residues. DNA for the CDR3: TGTGCCAGCAGCTCTTATAAGGGGATAGGGTACAATGAGCAGTTCTTC. Protein product: CASSSYKGIGYNEQFF.

This clone was detected a few times. CDR3 loop: CASSLAGSPDTQYF. The CDR3 DNA reads as TGCGCCAGCAGCTTGGCGGGTTCCCCAGATACGCAGTATTTT. The genes are TRBV5-1 and TRBJ2-3; D unclear. This CDR3 is built from 14 residues. V was shortened by 0 bases and J by 4 bases, with 9 bases between the two germline ends. The germline V gene has CDR1 SGHRS and CDR2 YFSETQ.

This clone was seen a few times. The V gene is TRBV30, the J gene TRBJ2-5; D not certain. Trimming cost V 4 bases and J 0 bases, with 6 bases left between them. Germline CDR1 reads GTSNPN; CDR2 reads SVGIG (reference sequence). There are 12 residues in the CDR3. CDR3 DNA sequence: TGTGCCTGGACGTCCTACCAAGAGACCCAGTACTTC. It translates to CAWTSYQETQYF. Based on the CDR3 plus reference TRBV30 and TRBJ2-5, the full variable domain is SQTIHQWPATLVQPVGSPLSLECTVEGTSNPNLYWYRQAAGRGLQLLFYSVGIGQISSEVPQNLSASRPQDRQFILSSKKLLLSDSGFYLCAWTSYQETQYFGPGTRLLVL.

Here the CDR3 reads CASTKGQGMETQYF. The CDR3 nucleotides are TGTGCCAGCACCAAGGGCCAGGGGATGGAGACCCAGTACTTC. The rearrangement joins TRBV2 to TRBJ2-5, with TRBD1 as a possible D gene (6 bases). Trimming cost V 7 bases and J 5 bases, with 17 bases left between them. Germline values: CDR1 SNHLY, CDR2 FYNNEI. The CDR3 runs 14 residues.

In its sample, this clone was seen once. The CDR3: CASSPTGAGITDTQYF. CDR3 bases: TGTGCCAGCAGCCCTACGGGAGCGGGAATCACAGATACGCAGTATTTT. The chain combines TRBV9 with TRBJ2-3; 7 bases line up with TRBD2. With 4 bases clipped from V and 2 bases from J, the junction kept 10 bases outside the gene matches. This CDR3 region has 16 residues. Germline CDR1 and CDR2: SGDLS and YYNGEE.

The CDR3 DNA follows: TGTGCCAGCAGAGCAGGGATCGATGAGCAGTTCTTC. Translating gives CASRAGIDEQFF. The rearrangement uses TRBV28 and TRBJ2-1; a possible D gene is TRBD1 (5 bases). V lost 6 bases to trimming and J lost 8 bases, with 11 bases between them. CDR3 size: 12 residues. Germline loops: CDR1 MDHEN, CDR2 SYDVKM.

The CDR3 loop reads CASSSNRQVYEQYF. CDR3 DNA: TGTGCCAGCAGTTCCAATCGACAGGTTTACGAGCAGTACTTC. The V and J genes are TRBV6-5 and TRBJ2-7; perhaps TRBD1 as D (6 bases). V dropped 4 bases and J dropped 4 bases, with 14 bases sitting between them. CDR1 is MNHEY, CDR2 SVGAGI, per germline. This CDR3 has 14 amino acids.

Points on this clone: Within the sample, other DNA sequences also encode this same CDR3. The V gene is TRBV5-1, the J gene TRBJ2-7, with D possibly matching TRBD1 (6 bases). In germline, CDR1 is SGHRS, CDR2 YFSETQ. The CDR3 loop spans 14 amino acids. V lost 0 bases and J lost 4, with 11 bases in between. This chain's CDR3 is CASSLGTASYEQYF. The CDR3, as DNA: TGCGCCAGCAGCTTGGGGACAGCTTCTTACGAGCAGTACTTC.

As concerns this clone: Since a much larger clone is just one base distant, this may be a read error. The same CDR3 arises from other DNA sequences in this sample as well. The CDR3 loop reads CASSQAGGNQPQHF. CDR3 DNA sequence: TGCGCCAGCAGCCAAGCAGGGGGCAATCAGCCCCAGCATTTT. The chain links TRBV4-1 to TRBJ1-5; the D gene is possibly TRBD1 (6 bases). Looked up from germline, CDR1 is MGHRA and CDR2 is YSYEKL. The CDR3 is made up of 14 amino acids. Trimming stripped 1 base from V and 2 bases from J, with 6 bases between.